This entry lists 11 T cell receptor beta chains sequenced from one sample in a study of blood T cell repertoires in COVID-19. Assay: immunoSEQ multiplex PCR; the TCRdb copy retains only in-frame clones and omits some. The sample contains 35,000 to 50,000 clones, roughly 80% of which appear only once. Sequencing was done on a sample of peripheral blood. The origin of the receptors is a man in his sixties in a cohort sampled during active COVID-19.

The chain combines TRBV28 with TRBJ2-7; TRBD1 matches at 10 bases. From germline, CDR1 is MDHEN and CDR2 SYDVKM. This CDR3 has 14 amino acids. Germline trimming cut 4 bases from V and 4 bases from J; bases unmatched to any gene: 4. This CDR3 is CASSSRTGGYEQYF. The CDR3 bases are TGTGCCAGCAGTTCTAGGACAGGGGGATACGAGCAGTACTTC.

The chain carries TRBV5-4 and TRBJ2-1, with 7 bases that match TRBD2. The CDR3 has 15 amino acids. With 4 bases clipped from V and 5 bases from J, the junction kept 9 bases outside the gene matches. CDR1 is SGHNT and CDR2 is YYREEE in the germline V gene (reference sequence). The CDR3 DNA is TGTGCCAGCAGCGCCCGAAGTGCGGGAGACAATGAGCAGTTCTTC. Protein sequence: CASSARSAGDNEQFF.

The rearrangement uses TRBV11-2 and TRBJ1-2; weak D call: TRBD1 (5 bases). Germline CDR1 is SGHAT and CDR2 is FQNNGV. The CDR3 is made up of 14 amino acids. V was shortened by 3 bases and J by 3 bases, with 11 bases between the two germline ends. Here the CDR3 reads CASSLQGRHYGYTF. For the CDR3, the DNA is TGTGCCAGCAGCTTGCAGGGAAGACACTATGGCTACACCTTC.

This clone showed up just a few times. V gene TRBV4-1 combines with J gene TRBJ1-4; weak D call: TRBD1 (5 bases). The CDR3 consists of 17 residues. The germline V gene encodes CDR1 MGHRA and CDR2 YSYEKL. V lost 0 bases to trimming and J lost 1 base, with 12 bases between them. As DNA, the CDR3 is TGCGCCAGCAGCCAAGATTATCTCGGGGGAACTAATGAAAAACTGTTTTTT. As protein: CASSQDYLGGTNEKLFF.

V is TRBV28 and J is TRBJ2-3; possibly TRBD2 for D (6 bases). From germline, CDR1 is MDHEN and CDR2 SYDVKM. This CDR3 is built from 14 residues. Trimming pared 8 bases from V and 4 bases from J, leaving 16 bases between. The CDR3 reads CASQDGGVADTQYF. DNA of the CDR3: TGTGCCAGCCAAGATGGCGGGGTAGCAGATACGCAGTATTTT.

In its sample, this clone was seen a few times. The chain joins TRBV28 to TRBJ1-6; 7 bases map to TRBD1. J was trimmed by 9 bases and V by 6 bases; bases with no gene match: 8. CDR1 and CDR2 from the germline V gene are MDHEN and SYDVKM. The CDR3 is made up of 14 amino acids. The CDR3 reads CASRPHAGGSPLHF. CDR3 nucleotide sequence: TGTGCCAGCAGACCGCACGCAGGGGGTTCACCCCTCCACTTT.

J is TRBJ2-1 and V is TRBV14; D is perhaps TRBD1 (6 bases). Trimming shortened V by 2 bases and J by 12 bases, and 17 bases separated the two germline ends. Germline assignment: CDR1 SGHDN and CDR2 FVKESK. There are 14 residues in the CDR3. Here the CDR3 DNA reads TGTGCCAGCAGCCAATTGCCCCAGGGGAGTGGGCAGTTCTTC. This translates into CASSQLPQGSGQFF.

The J gene is TRBJ1-6, the V gene TRBV3-1 (or the pseudogene TRBV3-2), with a tentative D call TRBD1 (6 bases). The CDR3 has 16 residues. CDR1 and CDR2 (germline): LGHDT, YNNKEL (reference sequence). Trimming took 1 base from V and 5 from J, leaving 12 bases between them. The DNA for the CDR3 is TGTGCCAGCAGCCAAGTACAGGGAAGGAATAATTCACCCCTCCACTTT. Protein: CASSQVQGRNNSPLHF.

The rearrangement links TRBV3-1 (or the pseudogene TRBV3-2) to TRBJ2-2; D is uncertain. This CDR3 comprises 13 residues. The V end lost 1 base, the J end lost 7 bases, and 7 bases lay between the germline ends. The germline gives CDR1 LGHDT, CDR2 YNNKEL (reference sequence). CDR3 residues: CASSQVSGGELFF. The CDR3 DNA is TGTGCCAGCAGCCAAGTTTCGGGCGGGGAGCTGTTTTTT.

This chain uses TRBV28 with TRBJ1-1; TRBD1 agrees at 9 bases. The J segment lost 5 bases and the V segment lost 5 bases, leaving 3 bases of the junction unmatched. The CDR3 has 13 amino acids. Germline values: CDR1 MDHEN, CDR2 SYDVKM. The CDR3 reads CASSPQGATEAFF. CDR3 coding DNA: TGTGCCAGCAGTCCACAGGGGGCGACTGAAGCTTTCTTT. The full variable domain, in which reference TRBV28 and TRBJ1-1 provide the parts outside the CDR3, is DVKVTQSSRYLVKRTGEKVFLECVQDMDHENMFWYRQDPGLGLRLIYFSYDVKMKEKGDIPEGYSVSREKKERFSLILESASTNQTSMYLCASSPQGATEAFFGQGTRLTVV.

V gene TRBV2 combines with J gene TRBJ1-1; TRBD1 aligns across 7 bases. V trimming: 5 bases; J trimming: 10 bases; junction bases outside the gene matches: 22. The CDR3 length is 17 residues. Germline V gene sequence: CDR1 SNHLY, CDR2 FYNNEI. In DNA, the CDR3 is TGTGCCAGCAGTCTCCGAGGGGGCACGACCAGGATTCAGGGAGCTTTCTTT. Amino acids: CASSLRGGTTRIQGAFF.